This T cell receptor (beta chain) was recorded in a study of response to subunit inactivated influenza vaccine (dated by TCRdb to about 2018). As for the study more broadly: To follow how T cells responded to a trivalent subunit inactivated influenza vaccine, the researchers relied on deep quantitative profiling of the T cell receptor repertoire.

Concerning this clonotype itself: This clone's antigen is unknown. No much larger clone is present one base from it, and per-base qualities are unavailable.

The CDR3, from cysteine to phenylalanine, totals 14 residues. Only CDR3 DNA remains: 42 bases, in frame from the first base. Library preparation used RT-PCR. The sequencing machine was an Illumina HiSeq 2500. TCRdb itself trimmed the public reads at Q25 with fastp, ran MiXCR and retained productive beta chains. One record per CDR3 amino acid sequence lists the most common genes and DNA. Recorded for this sample are about 540,000 distinct CDR3 sequences; roughly 25% of them occurred a single time. The ten largest make up about 3% of the sample. Points the paper makes about the study in general: The authors suggested that each seasonal influenza vaccination may recruit only a limited number of new T cells.

These data were likewise used in another study, on T cells expressing NK-cell markers. The second paper states: 5'RACE template switching, by which a universal primer site and unique molecular identifiers were added, was used to make TCR beta cDNA libraries. Seven to nine donors provided sorted CD3+CD56+NKG2C+, CD3+CD56+NKG2C- and CD3+CD56-NKG2C+ T-cell subsets, whose TCR beta-chain repertoires were profiled. Of the eight sequenced donors, seven were found to be HCMV-seropositive and one was found to be HCMV-seronegative. In several experiments an anti-gammadeltaTCR antibody was added to restrict sorting to alphabetaTCR-expressing T cells. For six donors, the dominant CD3+CD56+NKG2C+ clonotypes were among the top 10 CD8+ clonotypes and accounted for about 1.0-8% of CD8+ T cells. Those dominant clonotypes were again the most abundant among CD3+CD56-NKG2C+ cells in four donors, at about 25-60.1%. Whether the expanded NKG2C-expressing T cell clones were specific for HCMV antigens was left unclear. The eight sequenced donors were randomly selected healthy volunteers, three men and five women. A commercial ELISA kit detecting HCMV-specific IgG in serum was used to determine HCMV serostatus. Peripheral blood mononuclear cells were isolated from blood by Ficoll density gradient centrifugation. Magnetic immunoseparation with Miltenyi isolation kits was used to isolate CD4+ and CD8+ T cells from PBMC. cDNA synthesis was primed from the TCR beta constant segment, followed by two successive PCR amplification steps. The libraries were sequenced on Illumina HiSeq 2000/2500, MiSeq or NextSeq, producing 2 x 150 bp reads. MIGEC handled demultiplexing of the reads and grouping by UMI, while MiTCR was used to assemble and quantify clonotypes. To exclude erroneous sequences, only TCR cDNA sequences supported by at least two reads were retained. The tcR package was used for downstream repertoire analysis, with clonotypes matched between fractions based on CDR3 nucleotide sequence plus V segment. VDJmatch was used to annotate antigen specificity against VDJdb, with one amino acid substitution allowed in CDR3.

Recombination joined TRBV21-1 with TRBJ2-7; no DNA check was done on the table's D call, TRBD1. TRBV21-1 is deemed a pseudogene. Here the sequenced sample was CD4+ T cells sorted from PBMCs, taken 11 to 12 days after vaccination. This TCR derives from a man aged 45-65 years who received an inactivated influenza vaccine. Donor details come from another sample of the same person, matched by shared clones. The DNA sequence is given as TGTGCCAGCAGCAAAGTTCCGGGGTTCTACGAGCAGTACTTC. It encodes CASSKVPGFYEQYF.